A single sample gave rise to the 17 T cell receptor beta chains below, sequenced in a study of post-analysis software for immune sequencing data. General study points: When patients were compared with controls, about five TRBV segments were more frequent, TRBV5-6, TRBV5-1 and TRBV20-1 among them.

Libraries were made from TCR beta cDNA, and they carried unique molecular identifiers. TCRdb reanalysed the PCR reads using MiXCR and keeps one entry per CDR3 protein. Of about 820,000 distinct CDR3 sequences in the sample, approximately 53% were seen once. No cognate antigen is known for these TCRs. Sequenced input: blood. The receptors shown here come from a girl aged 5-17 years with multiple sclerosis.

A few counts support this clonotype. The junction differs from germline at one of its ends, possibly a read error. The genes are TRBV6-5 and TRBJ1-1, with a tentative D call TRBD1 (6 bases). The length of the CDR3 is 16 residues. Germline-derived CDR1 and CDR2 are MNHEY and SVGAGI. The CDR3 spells CASSYSPGEDNTEAFF. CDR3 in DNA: TGTGCCAGTAGTTACTCGCCAGGGGAGGATAACACTGAAGCTTTCTTT.

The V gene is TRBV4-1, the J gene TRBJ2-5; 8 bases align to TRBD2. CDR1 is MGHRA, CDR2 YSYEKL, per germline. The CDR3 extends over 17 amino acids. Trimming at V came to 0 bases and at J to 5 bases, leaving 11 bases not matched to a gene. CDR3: CASSQDQSGGTQETQYF. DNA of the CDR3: TGCGCCAGCAGCCAAGATCAGAGCGGGGGAACGCAGGAGACCCAGTACTTC.

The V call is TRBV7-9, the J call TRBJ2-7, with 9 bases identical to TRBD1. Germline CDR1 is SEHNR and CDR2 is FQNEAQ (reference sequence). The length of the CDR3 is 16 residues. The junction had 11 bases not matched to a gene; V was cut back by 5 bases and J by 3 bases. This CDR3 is CASSHNAGTGNYEQYF. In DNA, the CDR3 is TGTGCCAGCAGCCATAACGCCGGGACAGGGAACTACGAGCAGTACTTC.

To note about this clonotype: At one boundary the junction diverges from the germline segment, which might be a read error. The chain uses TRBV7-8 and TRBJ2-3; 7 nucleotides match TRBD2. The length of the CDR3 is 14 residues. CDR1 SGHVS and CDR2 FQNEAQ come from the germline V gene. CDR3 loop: CVSSFSGSTDTQYF. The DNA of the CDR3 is TGTGTCAGCAGCTTTAGCGGGTCCACAGATACGCAGTATTTT.

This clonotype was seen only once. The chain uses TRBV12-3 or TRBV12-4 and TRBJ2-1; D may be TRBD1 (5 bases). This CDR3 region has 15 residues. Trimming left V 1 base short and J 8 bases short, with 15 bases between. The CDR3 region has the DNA TGTGCCAGCAGTTTAGGTACCCACTTGGGGCATGAGCAGTTCTTC. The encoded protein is CASSLGTHLGHEQFF.

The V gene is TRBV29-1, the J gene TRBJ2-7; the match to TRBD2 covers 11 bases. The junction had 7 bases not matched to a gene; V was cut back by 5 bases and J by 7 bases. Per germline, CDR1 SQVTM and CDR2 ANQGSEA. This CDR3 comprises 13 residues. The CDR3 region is CSVLSGRAREQYF. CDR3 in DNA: TGCAGCGTTCTTAGCGGGAGGGCCAGGGAGCAGTACTTC.

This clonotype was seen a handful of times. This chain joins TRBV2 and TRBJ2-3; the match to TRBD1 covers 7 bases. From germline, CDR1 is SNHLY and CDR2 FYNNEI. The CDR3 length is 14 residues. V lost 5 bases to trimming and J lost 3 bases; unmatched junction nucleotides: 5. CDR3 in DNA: TGTGCCAGCAGTACACTGACAGGGACAGATACGCAGTATTTT. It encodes CASSTLTGTDTQYF. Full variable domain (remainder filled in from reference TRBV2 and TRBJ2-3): EPEVTQTPSHQVTQMGQEVILRCVPISNHLYFYWYRQILGQKVEFLVSFYNNEISEKSEIFDDQFSVERPDGSNFTLKIRSTKLEDSAMYFCASSTLTGTDTQYFGPGTRLTVL.

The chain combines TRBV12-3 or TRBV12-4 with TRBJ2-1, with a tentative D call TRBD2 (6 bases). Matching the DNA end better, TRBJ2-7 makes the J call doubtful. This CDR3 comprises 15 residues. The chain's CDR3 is CASSTPRGKTNEQYF. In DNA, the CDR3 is TGTGCCAGCAGCACCCCTCGGGGGAAGACCAATGAGCAGTACTTC.

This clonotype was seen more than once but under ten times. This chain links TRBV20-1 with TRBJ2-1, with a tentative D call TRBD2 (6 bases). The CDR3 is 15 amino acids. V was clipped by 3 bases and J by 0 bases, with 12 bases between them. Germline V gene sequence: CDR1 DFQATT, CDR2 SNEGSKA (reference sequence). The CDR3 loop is CSARGTGSSYNEQFF. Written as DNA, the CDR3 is TGCAGTGCTAGGGGGACTGGGAGCTCCTACAATGAGCAGTTCTTC.

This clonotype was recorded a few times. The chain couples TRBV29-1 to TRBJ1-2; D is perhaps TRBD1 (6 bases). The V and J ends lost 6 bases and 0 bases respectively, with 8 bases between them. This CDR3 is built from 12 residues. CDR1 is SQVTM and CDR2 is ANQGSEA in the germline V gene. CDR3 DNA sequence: TGCAGCGTGGACAGCCCTAACTATGGCTACACCTTC. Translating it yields CSVDSPNYGYTF.

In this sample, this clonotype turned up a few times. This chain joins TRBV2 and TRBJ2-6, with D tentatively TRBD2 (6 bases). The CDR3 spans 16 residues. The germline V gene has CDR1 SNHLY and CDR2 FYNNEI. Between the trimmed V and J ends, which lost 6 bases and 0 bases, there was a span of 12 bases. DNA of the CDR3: TGTGCCAGCAGGGAGGGTCCGAGCTCTGGGGCCAACGTCCTGACTTTC. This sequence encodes CASREGPSSGANVLTF.

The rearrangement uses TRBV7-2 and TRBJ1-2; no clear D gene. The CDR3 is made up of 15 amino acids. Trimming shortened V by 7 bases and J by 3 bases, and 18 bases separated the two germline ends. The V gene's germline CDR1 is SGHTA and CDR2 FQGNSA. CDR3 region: CASTIGFGRDYGYTF. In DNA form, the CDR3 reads TGTGCCAGCACCATAGGGTTTGGACGGGACTATGGCTACACCTTC.

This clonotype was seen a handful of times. DNA for the CDR3: TGTGCCAGCAGCTTAGGGGCCCGGGCGGGGGAGACGTTCCTGTACGAGCAGTACTTC. Encoded protein: CASSLGARAGETFLYEQYF. The chain joins TRBV7-9 to TRBJ2-7, with 7 bases aligning to TRBD2. The length of the CDR3 is 19 residues. Germline V lookup: CDR1 SEHNR, CDR2 FQNEAQ (reference sequence). With V trimmed by 1 base and J by 4 bases, 19 bases remained unmatched.

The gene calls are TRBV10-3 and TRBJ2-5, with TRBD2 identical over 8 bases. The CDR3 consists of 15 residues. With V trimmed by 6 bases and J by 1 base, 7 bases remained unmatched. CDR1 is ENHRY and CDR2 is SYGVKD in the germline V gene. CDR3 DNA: TGTGCCATCAGGCGGAGCGGGGGAATCCAAGAGACCCAGTACTTC. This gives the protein CAIRRSGGIQETQYF.

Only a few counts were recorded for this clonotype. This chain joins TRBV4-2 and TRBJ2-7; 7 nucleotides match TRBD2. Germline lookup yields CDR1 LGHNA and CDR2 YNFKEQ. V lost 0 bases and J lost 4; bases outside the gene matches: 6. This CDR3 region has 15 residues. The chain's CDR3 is CASSQDREVLYEQYF. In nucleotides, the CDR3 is TGTGCCAGCAGCCAAGACCGGGAGGTCCTTTACGAGCAGTACTTC.

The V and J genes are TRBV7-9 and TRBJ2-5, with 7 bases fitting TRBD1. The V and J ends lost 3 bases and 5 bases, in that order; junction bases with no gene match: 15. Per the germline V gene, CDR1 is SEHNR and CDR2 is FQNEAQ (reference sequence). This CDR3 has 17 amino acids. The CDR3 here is CASSFHRSTGMGETQYF. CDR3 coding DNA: TGTGCCAGCAGCTTCCATAGGTCGACAGGGATGGGGGAGACCCAGTACTTC.

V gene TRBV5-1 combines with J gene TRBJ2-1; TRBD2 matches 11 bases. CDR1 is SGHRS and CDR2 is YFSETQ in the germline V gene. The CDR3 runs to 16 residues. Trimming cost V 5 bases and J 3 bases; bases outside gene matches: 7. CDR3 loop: CASRQQGLADYNEQFF. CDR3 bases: TGCGCCAGCAGACAACAGGGACTAGCGGACTACAATGAGCAGTTCTTC.